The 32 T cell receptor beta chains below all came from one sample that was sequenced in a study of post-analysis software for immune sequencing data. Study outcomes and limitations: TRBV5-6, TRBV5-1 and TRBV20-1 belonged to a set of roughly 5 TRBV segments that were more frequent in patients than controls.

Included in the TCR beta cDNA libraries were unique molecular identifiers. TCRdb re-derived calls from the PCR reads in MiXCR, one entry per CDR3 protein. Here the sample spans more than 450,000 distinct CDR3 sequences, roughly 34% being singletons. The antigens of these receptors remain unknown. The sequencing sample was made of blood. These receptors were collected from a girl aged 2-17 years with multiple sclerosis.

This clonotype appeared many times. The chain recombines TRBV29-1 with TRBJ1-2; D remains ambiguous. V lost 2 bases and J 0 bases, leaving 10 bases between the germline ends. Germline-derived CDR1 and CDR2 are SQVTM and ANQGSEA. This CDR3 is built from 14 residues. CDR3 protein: CSVESFGANYGYTF. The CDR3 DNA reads TGCAGCGTTGAAAGCTTCGGAGCTAACTATGGCTACACCTTC.

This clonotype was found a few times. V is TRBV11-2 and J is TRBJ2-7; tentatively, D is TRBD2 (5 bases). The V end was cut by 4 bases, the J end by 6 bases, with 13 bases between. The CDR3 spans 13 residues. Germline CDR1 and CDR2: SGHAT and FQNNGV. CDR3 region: CASSSRGWFEQYF. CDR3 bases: TGTGCCAGCAGCTCGAGAGGGTGGTTCGAGCAGTACTTC.

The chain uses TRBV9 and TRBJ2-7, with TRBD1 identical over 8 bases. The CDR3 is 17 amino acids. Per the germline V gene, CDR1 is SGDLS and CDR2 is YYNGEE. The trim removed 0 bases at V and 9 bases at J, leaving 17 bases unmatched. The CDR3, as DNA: TGTGCCAGCAGCGTAGAAGCAGGGGGCCCCCCCTACGAGCGGCAGTACTTC. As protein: CASSVEAGGPPYERQYF. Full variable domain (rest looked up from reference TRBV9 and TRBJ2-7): DSGVTQTPKHLITATGQRVTLRCSPRSGDLSVYWYQQSLDQGLQFLIQYYNGEERAKGNILERFSAQQFPDLHSELNLSSLELGDSALYFCASSVEAGGPPYERQYFGPGTRLTVT.

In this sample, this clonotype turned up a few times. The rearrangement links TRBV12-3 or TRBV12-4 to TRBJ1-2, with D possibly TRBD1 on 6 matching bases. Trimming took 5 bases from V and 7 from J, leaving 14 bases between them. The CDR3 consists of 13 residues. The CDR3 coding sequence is TGTGCCAGCAGTGGACAGTTTACCCCTGGCTACACCTTC. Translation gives CASSGQFTPGYTF.

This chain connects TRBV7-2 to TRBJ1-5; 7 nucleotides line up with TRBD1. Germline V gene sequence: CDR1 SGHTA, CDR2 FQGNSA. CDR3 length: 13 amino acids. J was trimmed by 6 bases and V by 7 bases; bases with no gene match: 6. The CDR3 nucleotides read TGTGCCAGCAACCGACAGGGAGGTCAGCCCCAGCATTTT. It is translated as CASNRQGGQPQHF.

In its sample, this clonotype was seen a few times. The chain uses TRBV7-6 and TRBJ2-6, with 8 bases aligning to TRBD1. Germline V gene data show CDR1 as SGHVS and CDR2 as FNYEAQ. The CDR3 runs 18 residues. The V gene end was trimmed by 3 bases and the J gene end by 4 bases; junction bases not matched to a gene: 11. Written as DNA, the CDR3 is TGTGCCAGCAGCTTCTCATGGACAGGGAGAGGAGGGGCCAACGTCCTGACTTTC. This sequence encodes CASSFSWTGRGGANVLTF.

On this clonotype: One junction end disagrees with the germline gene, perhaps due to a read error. DNA for the CDR3: TGTGCCAACAGCTTGGAGGCAGGGAGGCAGTATTTT. This translates into CANSLEAGRQYF. This sequence joins TRBV5-5 and TRBJ2-3; tentatively, D is TRBD1 or TRBD2 (5 bases each). The CDR3 consists of 12 residues. The germline V gene has CDR1 SGHKS and CDR2 YYEKEE (reference sequence).

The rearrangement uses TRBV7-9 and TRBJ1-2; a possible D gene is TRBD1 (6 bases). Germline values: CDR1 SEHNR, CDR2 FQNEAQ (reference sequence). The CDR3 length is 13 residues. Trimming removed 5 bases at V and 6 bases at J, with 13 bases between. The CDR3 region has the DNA TGTGCCAGCAGCCGTGCAGGGGATCATGGCTACACCTTC. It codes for CASSRAGDHGYTF.

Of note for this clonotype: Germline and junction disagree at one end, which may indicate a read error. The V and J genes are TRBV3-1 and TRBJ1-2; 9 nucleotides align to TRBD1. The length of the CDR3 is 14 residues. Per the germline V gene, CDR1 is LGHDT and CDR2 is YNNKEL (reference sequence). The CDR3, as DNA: TGTGCCAGCAACCAAGGGACAGGGACCTATGGCTACACCTTC. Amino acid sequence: CASNQGTGTYGYTF.

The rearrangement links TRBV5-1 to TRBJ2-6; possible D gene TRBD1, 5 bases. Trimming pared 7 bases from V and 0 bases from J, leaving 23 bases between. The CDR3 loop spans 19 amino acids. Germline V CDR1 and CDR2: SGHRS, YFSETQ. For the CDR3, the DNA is TGCGCCAGCGGCTCTTGGGCTGGACAACCTAGCTCTGGGGCCAACGTCCTGACTTTC. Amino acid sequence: CASGSWAGQPSSGANVLTF.

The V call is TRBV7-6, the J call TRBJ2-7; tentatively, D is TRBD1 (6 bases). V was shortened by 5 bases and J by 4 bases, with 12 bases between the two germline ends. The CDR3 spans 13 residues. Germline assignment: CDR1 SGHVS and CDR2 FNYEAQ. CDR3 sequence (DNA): TGTGCCAGCAGCCCACCTGACAGGTACGAGCAGTACTTC. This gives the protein CASSPPDRYEQYF.

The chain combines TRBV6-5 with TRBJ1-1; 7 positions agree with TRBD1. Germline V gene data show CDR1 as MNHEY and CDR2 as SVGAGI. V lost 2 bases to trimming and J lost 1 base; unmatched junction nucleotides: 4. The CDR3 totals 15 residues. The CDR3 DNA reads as TGTGCCAGCAGTTACAGACAGGGTTGGAACACTGAAGCTTTCTTT. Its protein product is CASSYRQGWNTEAFF.

The CDR3: CASSMETSWTDTQYF. For the CDR3, the DNA is TGTGCCAGCAGCATGGAGACTAGTTGGACAGATACGCAGTATTTT. The chain carries TRBV14 and TRBJ2-3; possible D gene TRBD2, 6 bases. V lost 5 bases, J lost 3 bases, and 15 bases lay in between. CDR1 and CDR2 (germline): SGHDN, FVKESK. The CDR3 sequence is 15 residues long.

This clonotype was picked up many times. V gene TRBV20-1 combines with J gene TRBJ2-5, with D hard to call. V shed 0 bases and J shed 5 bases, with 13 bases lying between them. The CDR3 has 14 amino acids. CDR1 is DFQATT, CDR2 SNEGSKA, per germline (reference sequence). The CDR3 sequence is CSARDPTVGETQYF. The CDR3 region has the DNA TGCAGTGCTAGAGATCCCACAGTTGGGGAGACCCAGTACTTC.

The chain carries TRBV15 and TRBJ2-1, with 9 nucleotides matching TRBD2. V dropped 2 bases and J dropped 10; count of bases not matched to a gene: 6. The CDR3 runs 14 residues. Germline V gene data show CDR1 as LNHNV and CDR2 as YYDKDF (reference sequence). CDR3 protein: CATSRPGLAGEQFF. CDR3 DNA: TGTGCCACCAGCAGACCGGGACTAGCAGGCGAGCAGTTCTTC.

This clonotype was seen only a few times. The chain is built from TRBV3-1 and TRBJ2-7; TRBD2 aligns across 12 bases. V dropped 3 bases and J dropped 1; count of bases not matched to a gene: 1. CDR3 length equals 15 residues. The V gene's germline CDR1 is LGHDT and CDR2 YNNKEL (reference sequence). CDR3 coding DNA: TGTGCCAGCAGCCAGGGACTAGCGGGTTCCTACGAGCAGTACTTC. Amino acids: CASSQGLAGSYEQYF.

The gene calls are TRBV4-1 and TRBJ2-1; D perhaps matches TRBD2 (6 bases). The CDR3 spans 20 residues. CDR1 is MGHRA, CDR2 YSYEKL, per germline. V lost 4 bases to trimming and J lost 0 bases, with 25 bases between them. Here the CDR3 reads CASSRTWRDEEFVSYNEQFF. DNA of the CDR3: TGCGCCAGCAGCCGCACGTGGCGGGACGAAGAATTCGTCTCCTACAATGAGCAGTTCTTC.

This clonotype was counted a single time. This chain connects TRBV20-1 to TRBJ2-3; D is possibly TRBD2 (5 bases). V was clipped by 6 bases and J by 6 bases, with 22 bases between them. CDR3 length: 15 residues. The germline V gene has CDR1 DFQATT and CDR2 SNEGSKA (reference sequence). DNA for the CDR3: TGCAGTGCCGGTCCAAGGACCGGGCGAGGGGATACGCAGTATTTT. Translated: CSAGPRTGRGDTQYF.

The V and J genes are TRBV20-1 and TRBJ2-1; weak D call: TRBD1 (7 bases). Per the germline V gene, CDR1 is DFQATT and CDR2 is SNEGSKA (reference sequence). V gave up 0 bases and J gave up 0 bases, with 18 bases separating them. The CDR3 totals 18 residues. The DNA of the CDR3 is TGCAGTGCTAGAGATACGGCGGGCGGGGACAGCTCCTACAATGAGCAGTTCTTC. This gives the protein CSARDTAGGDSSYNEQFF.

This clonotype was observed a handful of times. CDR3 region: CASSTVLSTDTQYF. CDR3 nucleotides: TGCGCCAGCAGCACCGTTCTTAGCACAGATACGCAGTATTTT. The chain joins TRBV5-1 to TRBJ2-3, with D unresolved. The CDR3 is 14 amino acids. Trimming pared 4 bases from V and 0 bases from J, leaving 9 bases between. The germline CDR1 and CDR2 sequences are SGHRS and YFSETQ.

In DNA form, the CDR3 reads TGCGCCAGCAGCCAAGATGGTAGCGGGTCCTACAATGAGCAGTTCTTC. It yields the protein CASSQDGSGSYNEQFF. This chain links TRBV4-1 with TRBJ2-1; 7 nucleotides align to TRBD2. The CDR3 is 16 residues long. V lost 0 bases, J lost 1 base, and 3 bases stayed unmatched. Germline V CDR1 and CDR2: MGHRA, YSYEKL.

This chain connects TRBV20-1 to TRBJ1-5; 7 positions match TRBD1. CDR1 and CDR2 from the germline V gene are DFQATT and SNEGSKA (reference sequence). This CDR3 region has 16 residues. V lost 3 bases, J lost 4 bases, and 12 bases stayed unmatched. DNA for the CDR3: TGCAGTGCTAGGGGATTTGCGGGACAGATTAATCAGCCCCAGCATTTT. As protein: CSARGFAGQINQPQHF.

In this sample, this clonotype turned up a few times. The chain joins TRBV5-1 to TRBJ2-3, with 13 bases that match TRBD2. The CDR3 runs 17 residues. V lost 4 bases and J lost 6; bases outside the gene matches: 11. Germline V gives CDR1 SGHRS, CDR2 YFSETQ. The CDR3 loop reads CASSGTSGDLMTDTQYF. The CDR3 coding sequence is TGCGCCAGCAGCGGGACTAGCGGGGACCTTATGACGGATACGCAGTATTTT.

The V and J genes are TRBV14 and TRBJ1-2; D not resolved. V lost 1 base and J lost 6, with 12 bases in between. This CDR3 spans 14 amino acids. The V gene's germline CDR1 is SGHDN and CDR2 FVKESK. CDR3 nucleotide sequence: TGTGCCAGCAGCCAAGTGGATGGATTCCATGGCTACACCTTC. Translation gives CASSQVDGFHGYTF.

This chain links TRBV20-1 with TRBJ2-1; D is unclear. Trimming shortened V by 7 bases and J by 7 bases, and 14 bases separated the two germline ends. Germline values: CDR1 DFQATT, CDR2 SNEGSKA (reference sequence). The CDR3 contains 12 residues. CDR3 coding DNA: TGCAGTGATAGGCGCGTGGGGAATGAGCAGTTCTTC. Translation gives CSDRRVGNEQFF.

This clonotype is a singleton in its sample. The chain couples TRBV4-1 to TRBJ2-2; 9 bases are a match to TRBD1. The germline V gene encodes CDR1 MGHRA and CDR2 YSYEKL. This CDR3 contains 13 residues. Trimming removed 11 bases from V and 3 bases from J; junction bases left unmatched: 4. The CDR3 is CASRDRDTGELFF. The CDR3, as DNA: TGCGCCTCCCGGGACAGGGACACCGGGGAGCTGTTTTTT.

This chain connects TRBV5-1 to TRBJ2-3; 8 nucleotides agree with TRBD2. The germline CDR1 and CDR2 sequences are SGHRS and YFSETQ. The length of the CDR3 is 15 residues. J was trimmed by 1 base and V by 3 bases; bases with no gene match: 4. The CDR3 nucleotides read TGCGCCAGCAGCTCAGCGACTAGCGGCACAGATACGCAGTATTTT. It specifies CASSSATSGTDTQYF.

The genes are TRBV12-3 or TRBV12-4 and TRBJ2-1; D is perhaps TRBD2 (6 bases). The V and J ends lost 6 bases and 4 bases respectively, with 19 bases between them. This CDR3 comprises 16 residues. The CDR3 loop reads CASSQTRGGLYNEQFF. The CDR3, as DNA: TGTGCCAGCAGCCAAACTCGAGGAGGGTTGTACAATGAGCAGTTCTTC.

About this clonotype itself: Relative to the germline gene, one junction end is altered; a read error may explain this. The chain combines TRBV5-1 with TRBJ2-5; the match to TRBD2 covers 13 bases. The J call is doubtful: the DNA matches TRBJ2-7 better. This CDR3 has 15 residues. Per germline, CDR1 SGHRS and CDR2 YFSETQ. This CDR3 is CANSHGLAGAYEQYF. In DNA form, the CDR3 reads TGCGCCAACAGCCACGGACTAGCGGGGGCCTACGAGCAGTACTTC.

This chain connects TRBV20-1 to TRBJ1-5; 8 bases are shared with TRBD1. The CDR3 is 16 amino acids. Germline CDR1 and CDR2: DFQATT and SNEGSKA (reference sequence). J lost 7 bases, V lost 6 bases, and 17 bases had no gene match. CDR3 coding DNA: TGCAGTGCCACGCAACTTGGACAGGGATTAGGGCAGCCCCAGCATTTT. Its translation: CSATQLGQGLGQPQHF.

The CDR3 sequence: CASSYRDGAYEQYF. CDR3 sequence (DNA): TGTGCCAGCAGCTACCGGGACGGAGCCTACGAGCAGTACTTC. This chain uses TRBV13 with TRBJ2-7, with D possibly being TRBD1 or TRBD2 (5 bases each). V was pared by 4 bases and J by 2 bases, with 12 bases between. The germline V gene encodes CDR1 PRHDT and CDR2 FYEKMQ (reference sequence). The CDR3 has 14 residues.

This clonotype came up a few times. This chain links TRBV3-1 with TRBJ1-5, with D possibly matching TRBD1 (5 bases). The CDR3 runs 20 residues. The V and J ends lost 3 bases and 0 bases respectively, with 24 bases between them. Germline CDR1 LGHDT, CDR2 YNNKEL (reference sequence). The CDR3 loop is CASSHSRGGGPVYSNQPQHF. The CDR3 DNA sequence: TGTGCCAGCAGCCATTCGAGGGGCGGAGGACCGGTTTATAGCAATCAGCCCCAGCATTTT.